The rows below give T cell receptor beta chains drawn from one sample of a study of OX40 agonist ivuxolimab in advanced cancers. Using immunoSEQ multiplex PCR, the repertoire was profiled, and TCRdb retains in-frame clones only, with some absent. The data hold 68,000 or so clones, with about 91% observed a single time. The starting material was CD4+ or CD8+ T cells sorted from blood, obtained in a trial of the OX40 agonist ivuxolimab. These receptors originate from an adult with an advanced solid tumor such as melanoma, head and neck, liver or kidney cancer. The CDR3 runs from the conserved cysteine through the conserved F or W. D genes are given only for firm matches. Size values are once, few and many counts, or a class for expanded clones, and some rows have none.

CDR3 DNA,CDR3 protein,J gene,clone size,V gene,D gene
TGTGCTAGCAGCTTAGGCGGGGTCGCGAACACCGGGGAGCTGTTTTTT,CASSLGGVANTGELFF,TRBJ2-2,NA,TRBV7-7,NA
TGTGCCATCAGTCCGGGACAGAACACAGATACGCAGTATTTT,CAISPGQNTDTQYF,TRBJ2-3,NA,TRBV10-3,TRBD1
TGTGCCAGTGGACCGCCTACTGCGCATTCACCCCTCCACTTT,CASGPPTAHSPLHF,TRBJ1-6,few,TRBV19,NA
TGTGCCAGCAGTTTTGCCGGAAGCGGGGGACAAATAACAGATACGCAGTATTTT,CASSFAGSGGQITDTQYF,TRBJ2-3,NA,TRBV27,TRBD2
TGTGCCACCGATAATGGGCAGATGAACACTGAAGCTTTCTTT,CATDNGQMNTEAFF,TRBJ1-1,NA,TRBV7-9,NA
TGTGCCAGCAGCCGGTTTAGTACCTTTCCAGATACGCAGTATTTT,CASSRFSTFPDTQYF,TRBJ2-3,few,TRBV5-6,NA
TGTGCCTGGAGTTCGCCGGGACAGGGGAGCAATCAGCCCCAGCATTTT,CAWSSPGQGSNQPQHF,TRBJ1-5,once,TRBV30,TRBD1
TGTGCCACCGATCCGGGACTAGCGGGCCATGAGCAGTTCTTC,CATDPGLAGHEQFF,TRBJ2-1,NA,TRBV15,TRBD2
TGCAGCGTTGAACTCCAGGGGGCCGGCGAGCAGTACTTC,CSVELQGAGEQYF,TRBJ2-7,NA,TRBV29-1,TRBD1
TGTGCCAGCAGTCCCGACAGGGTTGTGACAGATACGCAGTATTTT,CASSPDRVVTDTQYF,TRBJ2-3,NA,TRBV27,TRBD1
TGTGCCAGCTCTGGGACGCTATATCAAGAGACCCAGTACTTC,CASSGTLYQETQYF,TRBJ2-5,once,TRBV5-5,NA
TGCGCCAGCAGTGAACGAACGGGGGGGACAGATACGCAGTATTTT,CASSERTGGTDTQYF,TRBJ2-3,NA,TRBV10-2,TRBD2
TGTGCCAGCAGTGAAACTAGCGGGAGGGACCATGAGCAGTTCTTC,CASSETSGRDHEQFF,TRBJ2-1,NA,TRBV25-1,TRBD2
TGTGCCACTCTGACCAACGTCCTGACTTTC,CATLTNVLTF,TRBJ2-6,NA,TRBV6-8,NA
TGTGCCAGCAGTTACCCTCAGAACACTGAAGCTTTCTTT,CASSYPQNTEAFF,TRBJ1-1,NA,TRBV6-6,NA
TGCGCCAGCAGTGAGTCGAATAGCGGGGGAGAGACCCAGTACTTC,CASSESNSGGETQYF,TRBJ2-5,NA,TRBV10-1,TRBD2
TGTGCCAGCAGCCAGGGGGCGTATGGCTACACCTTC,CASSQGAYGYTF,TRBJ1-2,NA,TRBV5-4,TRBD1
TGTGCCAGCAGCCAATTAGTTATGTACAATGAGCAGTTCTTC,CASSQLVMYNEQFF,TRBJ2-1,NA,TRBV14,NA
TGTGCCAGTAGTATGATCAGGGGCGAGACCCAGTACTTC,CASSMIRGETQYF,TRBJ2-5,NA,TRBV19,NA
TGTGCCAGCAGTCACAGGAATAGCACAGATACGCAGTATTTT,CASSHRNSTDTQYF,TRBJ2-3,NA,TRBV6-5,NA
TGTGCCACTCACCCGGACATGAACACTGAAGCTTTCTTT,CATHPDMNTEAFF,TRBJ1-1,NA,TRBV28,NA
TGTGCCACCAGCAGAGAATCCAGGGGCGGAGACGAGCAGTACTTC,CATSRESRGGDEQYF,TRBJ2-7,NA,TRBV15,NA
TGTGCCAGCAGTTTTAGGTACGAGCAGTACTTC,CASSFRYEQYF,TRBJ2-7,NA,TRBV6-9,NA
TGTGCCTGGAGTGGTGGGGCAGGAGTCAGCTCCTATAATTCACCCCTCCACTTT,CAWSGGAGVSSYNSPLHF,TRBJ1-6,NA,TRBV30,NA
TGTGCCAGCAGATGGACAGCCCCGAACTATGGCTACACCTTC,CASRWTAPNYGYTF,TRBJ1-2,NA,TRBV7-2,NA
TGTGCCAGCAGCTTAGCAAGGTTAGAAGGATCACCCCTCCACTTT,CASSLARLEGSPLHF,TRBJ1-6,NA,TRBV7-8,NA
TGTGCCAGCAGAATTACAACAGGGAGCCACGAGCAGTACTTC,CASRITTGSHEQYF,TRBJ2-7,once,TRBV5-4,NA
TGTGCCAGTAGTGCGGGGGACAGGGACGAGCAGTACTTC,CASSAGDRDEQYF,TRBJ2-7,NA,TRBV19,TRBD1
TGTGCCACCCGGACTAGCGGGACCTTTTACGAGCAGTACTTC,CATRTSGTFYEQYF,TRBJ2-7,NA,TRBV6-5,TRBD2
TGTGCCACCGATCCGGGCTCTGGCTCCTACGAGCAGTACTTC,CATDPGSGSYEQYF,TRBJ2-7,NA,TRBV15,NA
TGCAGCGTTGTGGTAGGGTACGAGCAGTACTTC,CSVVVGYEQYF,TRBJ2-7,NA,TRBV29-1,NA
TGTGCCAGCAGCTTTTGGACTAGCGGGTCCTCCTACGAGCAGTACTTC,CASSFWTSGSSYEQYF,TRBJ2-7,NA,TRBV7-9,TRBD2
TGTGCCAGCAGTGAATATGGGCAACCCAGCTATGGCTACACCTTC,CASSEYGQPSYGYTF,TRBJ1-2,NA,TRBV2,NA
TGTGCCAGCAGCTTAGATAGGACATGGGATGGCTACACCTTC,CASSLDRTWDGYTF,TRBJ1-2,NA,TRBV7-9,NA
TGTGCCAGCTCACCATCGGCGATAAGTGAAGCTTTCTTT,CASSPSAISEAFF,TRBJ1-1,NA,TRBV18,NA
TGTGCCAGCTCACCGGAACGGCCTAAGAACACCGGGGAGCTGTTTTTT,CASSPERPKNTGELFF,TRBJ2-2,NA,TRBV18,NA
TGTGCCAGTAGTACTGCCCCCAGGGTCGGGACTGAAGCTTTCTTT,CASSTAPRVGTEAFF,TRBJ1-1,once,TRBV19,NA
TGTGCCAGCAGGGCGACAGATACGCAGTATTTT,CASRATDTQYF,TRBJ2-3,NA,TRBV2,NA
TGTGCCAGTAGCGTGGGGAATCAGCCCCAGCATTTT,CASSVGNQPQHF,TRBJ1-5,once,TRBV19,NA
TGCGCCAGCACCCAGGGGGGCACAGCGTCCGCCTACGAGCAGTACTTC,CASTQGGTASAYEQYF,TRBJ2-7,NA,TRBV5-1,NA
TGTGCCAGCAGCGAGTTGTCCGGACAGGGGCTTACAGATACGCAGTATTTT,CASSELSGQGLTDTQYF,TRBJ2-3,NA,TRBV9,TRBD1
TGCAGCGTTGAATCAGCCGCAGATACGCAGTATTTT,CSVESAADTQYF,TRBJ2-3,NA,TRBV29-1,NA